One sample yielded the 29 T cell receptor beta chains listed below, sequenced in a study of immune evolution from preneoplasia to lung adenocarcinoma. The data were produced by immunoSEQ multiplex PCR, yet TCRdb's version contains in-frame clones alone and is incomplete. The table has about 9,600 clones, around 78% seen once. The specimen sequenced was FFPE minimally invasive lung adenocarcinoma tissue. The source of these receptors is an older person with lung adenocarcinoma.

V usage is TRBV9 and J usage is TRBJ2-3; 8 nucleotides align to TRBD2. The CDR3 loop spans 15 amino acids. V lost 2 bases, J lost 3 bases, and 5 bases stayed unmatched. Germline CDR1 SGDLS, CDR2 YYNGEE. CDR3 amino acids: CASSVSGRGTDTQYF. In DNA form, the CDR3 reads TGTGCCAGCAGCGTGAGCGGGAGAGGGACAGATACGCAGTATTTT.

V gene TRBV6-5 combines with J gene TRBJ1-4; the D is unclear. The V gene lost 3 bases and the J gene lost 7 bases, with 18 bases spanning the gap. The CDR3 runs to 16 residues. CDR1 and CDR2 from the germline V gene are MNHEY and SVGAGI. The CDR3, as DNA: TGTGCCAGCAGTTATGGACCAGACTCAGAGAGTGAAAAACTGTTTTTT. Residues: CASSYGPDSESEKLFF.

The sample holds one count of this clone. The rearrangement joins TRBV6-5 to TRBJ1-1; a weak D match, TRBD1 (6 bases). The CDR3 extends over 15 amino acids. V lost 1 base and J 3 bases, leaving 12 bases between the germline ends. The germline V gene has CDR1 MNHEY and CDR2 SVGAGI. The CDR3 loop is CASSYYGQKDTEAFF. CDR3 nucleotides: TGTGCCAGCAGTTACTACGGACAGAAAGACACTGAAGCTTTCTTT.

This chain links TRBV28 with TRBJ1-3; 8 nucleotides agree with TRBD1. Germline CDR1 reads MDHEN; CDR2 reads SYDVKM. V lost 4 bases and J lost 1; bases outside the gene matches: 3. The CDR3 loop spans 15 amino acids. In DNA, the CDR3 is TGTGCCAGCAGTTCAGGGACAGGTTCTGGAAACACCATATATTTT. Encoded protein: CASSSGTGSGNTIYF.

The V call is TRBV6-6, the J call TRBJ1-1; D is unclear. The CDR3 consists of 14 residues. V shed 6 bases and J shed 5 bases, with 16 bases lying between them. Germline loops: CDR1 MNHNY, CDR2 SVGAGI (reference sequence). The CDR3 region is CASRDTTPKTEAFF. CDR3 nucleotide sequence: TGTGCCAGCAGAGATACCACCCCGAAAACTGAAGCTTTCTTT.

This clone appeared a few times. The chain couples TRBV5-1 to TRBJ1-2; no reliable D call. CDR1 is SGHRS and CDR2 is YFSETQ in the germline V gene. The CDR3 has 18 amino acids. Trimming left V 4 bases short and J 5 bases short, with 27 bases between. CDR3 loop: CASSPGTDLSFPSYGYTF. CDR3 in DNA: TGCGCCAGCAGCCCAGGTACAGACCTTTCATTCCCATCATATGGCTACACCTTC.

This clone was detected a few times. The J gene is TRBJ1-5, the V gene TRBV19; D perhaps matches TRBD1 (5 bases). Germline lookup yields CDR1 LNHDA and CDR2 SQIVND (reference sequence). The CDR3 contains 14 residues. Trimming left V 3 bases short and J 6 bases short, with 12 bases between. The CDR3 nucleotides are TGTGCCAGTAGTATCAGGGTAGGGAGTCAGCCCCAGCATTTT. This translates into CASSIRVGSQPQHF.

This chain links TRBV5-4 with TRBJ2-5; the D gene is possibly TRBD1 (6 bases). V was pared by 4 bases and J by 3 bases, with 10 bases between. This CDR3 contains 13 residues. Germline V gives CDR1 SGHNT, CDR2 YYREEE (reference sequence). The CDR3 DNA sequence: TGTGCCAGCAGCCGGACAGTAGAAGAGACCCAGTACTTC. Amino acid sequence: CASSRTVEETQYF.

CDR3 DNA sequence: TGTGCCAGCAGCTTTGGAGAAGGGAGGGAACTGTTTTTT. The encoded protein is CASSFGEGRELFF. This chain connects TRBV5-6 to TRBJ1-4; D call uncertain. Germline V CDR1 and CDR2: SGHDT, YYEEEE. This CDR3 has 13 residues. Trimming shortened V by 2 bases and J by 12 bases, and 14 bases separated the two germline ends.

The chain is built from TRBV7-9 and TRBJ1-1; a possible D gene is TRBD1 (5 bases). There are 15 residues in the CDR3. Germline CDR1 SEHNR, CDR2 FQNEAQ (reference sequence). The V gene lost 1 base and the J gene lost 6 bases, with 15 bases spanning the gap. CDR3: CASSLGDLGSPEAFF. The CDR3 nucleotides read TGTGCCAGCAGCTTAGGGGACCTGGGGAGCCCTGAAGCTTTCTTT.

The chain recombines TRBV2 with TRBJ1-5; TRBD1 aligns across 7 bases. This CDR3 has 14 amino acids. The V and J ends lost 7 bases and 4 bases, in that order; junction bases with no gene match: 7. The germline V gene encodes CDR1 SNHLY and CDR2 FYNNEI. This chain's CDR3 is CASKPRGLNQPQHF. As DNA, the CDR3 is TGTGCCAGCAAGCCCAGGGGGTTGAATCAGCCCCAGCATTTT.

This chain connects TRBV29-1 to TRBJ2-2, with a weak D call TRBD2 (6 bases). This CDR3 has 14 amino acids. Germline V gives CDR1 SQVTM, CDR2 ANQGSEA. Trimming removed 7 bases at V and 5 bases at J, with 17 bases between. CDR3 protein: CSAKDPRGTGELFF. DNA of the CDR3: TGCAGCGCGAAAGACCCACGGGGGACCGGGGAGCTGTTTTTT.

The genes are TRBV7-2 and TRBJ2-7, with D perhaps matching TRBD1 (5 bases). V was cut by 5 bases and J by 3 bases, with 14 bases left in between. The V gene's germline CDR1 is SGHTA and CDR2 FQGNSA. This CDR3 has 14 amino acids. CDR3 nucleotide sequence: TGTGCCAGCAGCCAATCTCGACAGTACTACGAGCAGTACTTC. Its protein is CASSQSRQYYEQYF. The complete variable domain, with remaining parts taken from reference TRBV7-2 and TRBJ2-7, reads GAGVSQSPSNKVTEKGKDVELRCDPISGHTALYWYRQSLGQGLEFLIYFQGNSAPDKSGLPSDRFSAERTGGSVSTLTIQRTQQEDSAVYLCASSQSRQYYEQYFGPGTRLTVT.

The V call is TRBV28, the J call TRBJ2-5; 7 bases line up with TRBD1. V dropped 6 bases and J dropped 5; count of bases not matched to a gene: 6. The CDR3 runs to 13 residues. CDR1 is MDHEN and CDR2 is SYDVKM in the germline V gene. CDR3 bases: TGTGCCAGCAGAGCAGGGACAGTGGAGACCCAGTACTTC. Translated: CASRAGTVETQYF.

The rearrangement joins TRBV13 to TRBJ1-2; 10 bases match TRBD1. The germline V gene encodes CDR1 PRHDT and CDR2 FYEKMQ (reference sequence). The length of the CDR3 is 14 residues. V gave up 8 bases and J gave up 6 bases; unmatched junction bases: 9. The CDR3: CASGSTGGVHGYTF. The CDR3 DNA reads as TGTGCCAGCGGCTCGACAGGGGGCGTGCATGGCTACACCTTC.

The chain has TRBV9 and TRBJ1-2; D gene unclear. V was cut by 0 bases and J by 4 bases, with 13 bases left in between. The germline V gene has CDR1 SGDLS and CDR2 YYNGEE. The CDR3 covers 15 residues. The CDR3 nucleotides read TGTGCCAGCAGCGTAGGGCAATTTGGTCTCTATGGCTACACCTTC. Translated: CASSVGQFGLYGYTF.

The chain is built from TRBV9 and TRBJ1-2, with a possible D match to TRBD1 (6 bases). V was pared by 2 bases and J by 6 bases, with 17 bases between. This CDR3 is built from 15 residues. CDR1 and CDR2 from the germline V gene are SGDLS and YYNGEE. CDR3 amino acids: CASSVTGGLSNGYTF. The CDR3 bases are TGTGCCAGCAGCGTGACAGGAGGGCTTAGTAATGGCTACACCTTC.

The gene calls are TRBV6-1 and TRBJ2-2, with 9 bases fitting TRBD1. The germline CDR1 and CDR2 sequences are MNHNS and SASEGT. Trimming at V came to 6 bases and at J to 7 bases, leaving 6 bases not matched to a gene. This CDR3 comprises 14 residues. The CDR3 region has the DNA TGTGCCAGCAGGGCACAGGGGGCAGGCGGGGAGCTGTTTTTT. It is translated as CASRAQGAGGELFF.

V and J are TRBV7-2 and TRBJ2-1; 11 bases fit TRBD2. Germline V lookup: CDR1 SGHTA, CDR2 FQGNSA. After removal of 5 bases from V and 0 bases from J, the junction contained 3 bases not matched to a gene. This CDR3 has 16 amino acids. The CDR3 protein is CASSHLAGGSYNEQFF. CDR3 nucleotide sequence: TGTGCCAGCAGCCATCTAGCGGGAGGCTCCTACAATGAGCAGTTCTTC.

This clone is medium-sized by share. The genes are TRBV18 and TRBJ2-7; 7 bases match TRBD1. V dropped 2 bases and J dropped 3; count of bases not matched to a gene: 7. Germline V lookup: CDR1 KGHSH, CDR2 LQKENI. The CDR3 covers 15 residues. DNA for the CDR3: TGTGCCAGCTCACCAGCCGACAGGGCGGACTACGAGCAGTACTTC. Protein product: CASSPADRADYEQYF.

The rearrangement joins TRBV4-3 to TRBJ2-1, with no clear D. The CDR3 length is 13 residues. Germline values: CDR1 LGHNA, CDR2 YSLEER. V was pared by 0 bases and J by 4 bases, with 4 bases between. CDR3 sequence (DNA): TGCGCCAGCAGCCAAGAACAGTACAATGAGCAGTTCTTC. It encodes CASSQEQYNEQFF.

This chain links TRBV5-6 with TRBJ2-7, with D perhaps matching TRBD2 (5 bases). V gave up 0 bases and J gave up 6 bases, with 7 bases separating them. Germline values: CDR1 SGHDT, CDR2 YYEEEE. The CDR3 loop spans 12 amino acids. CDR3 residues: CASSLGGREQYF. CDR3 in DNA: TGTGCCAGCAGCTTGGGAGGGCGCGAGCAGTACTTC.

This clone appeared a single time. The chain is built from TRBV6-5 and TRBJ2-5, with 11 bases matching TRBD2. CDR1 is MNHEY and CDR2 is SVGAGI in the germline V gene. Trimming at V came to 6 bases and at J to 4 bases, leaving 4 bases not matched to a gene. This CDR3 has 14 residues. The CDR3 sequence: CASRSGLAGETQYF. The CDR3 nucleotides are TGTGCCAGCAGGTCTGGACTAGCGGGAGAGACCCAGTACTTC.

The rearrangement links TRBV6-1 to TRBJ1-2; no clear D gene. The germline V gene encodes CDR1 MNHNS and CDR2 SASEGT. The CDR3 is 12 residues long. Trimming stripped 5 bases from V and 6 bases from J, with 10 bases between. CDR3 amino acids: CASSRPNDGYTF. In nucleotides, the CDR3 is TGTGCCAGCAGTAGACCGAACGATGGCTACACCTTC.

The chain has TRBV6-1 and TRBJ1-5; no definite D call. Between the trimmed V and J ends, which lost 6 bases and 2 bases, there was a span of 11 bases. CDR1 is MNHNS and CDR2 is SASEGT in the germline V gene. CDR3 length: 14 residues. The CDR3, as DNA: TGTGCCAGCAGCCTCCTTGGAGGCAATCAGCCCCAGCATTTT. Translating gives CASSLLGGNQPQHF.

This sequence joins TRBV6-6 and TRBJ1-1; maybe TRBD1 (6 bases). This CDR3 contains 13 residues. Per germline, CDR1 MNHNY and CDR2 SVGAGI (reference sequence). The germline V and J ends were trimmed by 5 bases and 4 bases, with 11 bases remaining between them. CDR3 sequence (DNA): TGTGCCAGCAGTAGAAACAGGGCCACTGAAGCTTTCTTT. Its translation is CASSRNRATEAFF.

This sequence joins TRBV18 and TRBJ2-7; a weak D match, TRBD2 (6 bases). Germline V gene sequence: CDR1 KGHSH, CDR2 LQKENI. The CDR3 spans 15 residues. Trimming took off 4 bases at V and 7 bases at J, with 20 bases between the two ends. In DNA form, the CDR3 reads TGTGCCAGCTCACAGACGGGTGCCTCGGCGGGAGAGCAGTACTTC. Its protein is CASSQTGASAGEQYF.

The chain uses TRBV30 and TRBJ1-2, with 7 bases matching TRBD1. This CDR3 contains 15 residues. V dropped 3 bases and J dropped 3; count of bases not matched to a gene: 10. CDR1 is GTSNPN, CDR2 SVGIG, per germline (reference sequence). For the CDR3, the DNA is TGTGCCTGGAGCGACAGGGTCGGTTGGGACTATGGCTACACCTTC. Translating gives CAWSDRVGWDYGYTF.

This clone was seen only once. This sequence joins TRBV18 and TRBJ2-7; TRBD1 matches 7 bases. Germline-derived CDR1 and CDR2 are KGHSH and LQKENI. The CDR3 extends over 15 amino acids. The V and J ends lost 0 bases and 1 base, in that order; junction bases with no gene match: 3. CDR3 sequence: CASSPPRGQSYEQYF. CDR3 nucleotides: TGTGCCAGCTCACCACCGAGGGGGCAGTCCTACGAGCAGTACTTC.